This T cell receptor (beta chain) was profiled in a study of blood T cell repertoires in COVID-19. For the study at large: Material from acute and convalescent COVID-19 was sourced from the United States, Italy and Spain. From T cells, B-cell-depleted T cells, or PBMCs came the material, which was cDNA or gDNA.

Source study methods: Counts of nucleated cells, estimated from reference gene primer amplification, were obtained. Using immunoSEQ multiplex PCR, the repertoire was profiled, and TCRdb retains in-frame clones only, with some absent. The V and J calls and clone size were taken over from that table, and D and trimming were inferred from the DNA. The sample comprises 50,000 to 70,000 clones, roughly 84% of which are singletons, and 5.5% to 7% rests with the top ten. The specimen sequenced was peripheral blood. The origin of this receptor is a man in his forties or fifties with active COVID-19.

CDR3 sequence reads: CSVDGGGTQYF. DNA of the CDR3: TGCAGCGTTGACGGCGGAGGGACGCAGTATTTT. The gene calls are TRBV29-1 and TRBJ2-3, with D possibly being TRBD2 (6 bases). V lost 3 bases to trimming and J lost 9 bases, with 10 bases between them. CDR1 and CDR2 (germline): SQVTM, ANQGSEA. This CDR3 is 11 amino acids long.